Here is one T cell receptor beta chain with its context. Enrolled through a virtual design, the participants were between roughly 18 and 89 years of age and came from 24 US areas. Participant reports of clinical history set cohort assignment. This specimen belongs to a study of blood T cell repertoires in COVID-19. Background on the study: Samples came from the United States, Italy and Spain, spanning acute and convalescent COVID-19.

Method: immunoSEQ multiplex PCR; TCRdb's copy keeps in-frame clones and lacks some. The table lists more than 300,000 clones, 80% to 90% of them singletons. The V segment lost 7 bases and the J segment 5 bases; nucleotides outside the gene matches: 11. The CDR3 has 15 residues. Germline CDR1 MNHEY, CDR2 SVGAGI. This sequence was found in a man aged 40-49 years in a cohort exposed to, infected with or recovered from COVID-19 (not recorded which). This chain joins TRBV6-5 and TRBJ2-5; 9 bases match TRBD1. The material sequenced was PBMCs or T cells enriched from blood (not recorded which). CDR3 protein: CASKAQQGAGETQYF. The DNA for the CDR3 is TGTGCCAGCAAAGCCCAACAGGGGGCAGGGGAGACCCAGTACTTC.